This paragraph covers one T cell receptor (beta chain) sequence. No antigen is known for it. The CDR3 is 12 residues long. Germline CDR1 is MNHEY and CDR2 is SMNVEV (reference sequence). V dropped 4 bases and J dropped 3 bases, with 7 bases sitting between them. This sample stems from a study of T cells in Graves' hyperthyroidism and ophthalmopathy. Overall study results and limits: Stable hyperthyroidism and ophthalmopathy were separated using 13 V-J signatures. In blood, most of the thyroid clonotypes expanded above 0.001 were also present.

Each 10 ml fresh peripheral blood draw supplied the PBMCs. Amplified regions were TCR beta CDR3 sequences from RNA transcripts. The HTBI primer set drove a first-round RT-PCR of the TCR CDR3. TCRdb passed the multiplex PCR reads through MiXCR, listing each CDR3 protein once. The table lists roughly 550,000 distinct CDR3 sequences, around 16% of them singletons. Sequencing used blood. The receptor's source is a woman aged 25 to 45 with Graves' ophthalmopathy. The rearrangement joins TRBV27 to TRBJ2-7; no clear D gene. This CDR3 is CASSSSLYEQYF. The CDR3 DNA follows: TGTGCCAGCAGTTCCTCACTCTACGAGCAGTACTTC.